Listed here are 11 T cell receptor beta chains from one sample, sequenced in a study of T cells in Graves' hyperthyroidism and ophthalmopathy. RNA transcripts yielded amplified TCR beta CDR3 regions. The primer set for the first-round RT-PCR of the TCR CDR3 was HTBI. TCRdb re-called the multiplex PCR reads through MiXCR, storing one row per CDR3 protein. Among about 700,000 distinct CDR3 sequences listed, roughly 15% were seen once. The material sequenced was blood. These receptors all come from a woman aged 18-35 years with Graves' hyperthyroidism.

This clonotype has just a few counts. This rearrangement joins TRBV3-1 to TRBJ1-4; the D gene is possibly TRBD1 (5 bases). The V gene's germline CDR1 is LGHDT and CDR2 YNNKEL (reference sequence). There are 13 residues in the CDR3. Trimming removed 2 bases at V and 12 bases at J, with 13 bases between. CDR3 sequence: CASSQSRRGELFF. The CDR3, as DNA: TGTGCCAGCAGCCAAAGCCGCCGGGGGGAACTGTTTTTT.

This clonotype showed up many times. The V call is TRBV12-3 or TRBV12-4, the J call TRBJ1-3; D gene uncertain. CDR3 size: 14 residues. Trimming shortened V by 0 bases and J by 4 bases, and 7 bases separated the two germline ends. The CDR3 DNA is TGTGCCAGCAGTTTAGCAGGGTTAGGAAACACCATATATTTT. Amino acids: CASSLAGLGNTIYF.

The V call is TRBV29-1, the J call TRBJ2-7; 7 bases match TRBD2. The length of the CDR3 is 13 residues. Germline values: CDR1 SQVTM, CDR2 ANQGSEA. Trimming took 3 bases from V and 4 from J; bases not matched to a gene: 6. The CDR3 loop reads CSVELAVGYEQYF. CDR3 nucleotide sequence: TGCAGCGTTGAGCTAGCGGTAGGATACGAGCAGTACTTC.

This clonotype was observed at least ten times. The genes are TRBV7-9 and TRBJ1-1; D uncertain. V lost 5 bases and J lost 0, with 16 bases in between. This CDR3 comprises 16 residues. Germline V gene data show CDR1 as SEHNR and CDR2 as FQNEAQ (reference sequence). CDR3 loop: CASSDQSGLLNTEAFF. The CDR3 bases are TGTGCCAGCAGCGATCAGTCGGGATTGCTGAACACTGAAGCTTTCTTT.

This clonotype was observed many times. This chain links TRBV6-1 with TRBJ2-7; a possible D gene is TRBD2 (5 bases). The length of the CDR3 is 13 residues. V lost 6 bases and J 6 bases, leaving 15 bases between the germline ends. Germline CDR1 MNHNS, CDR2 SASEGT. CDR3 nucleotide sequence: TGTGCCAGCAGGAAGCGGAGTGTCCCCGAGCAGTACTTC. Residues: CASRKRSVPEQYF.

The V and J genes are TRBV19 and TRBJ2-3; TRBD2 is a possible D gene (6 bases). Trimming pared 6 bases from V and 2 bases from J, leaving 12 bases between. The CDR3 has 14 residues. Germline values: CDR1 LNHDA, CDR2 SQIVND (reference sequence). The CDR3 DNA reads TGTGCCAGTAGATCCGGGGGATCCACAGATACGCAGTATTTT. It specifies CASRSGGSTDTQYF.

This clonotype was seen at least ten times. The J gene is TRBJ2-1, the V gene TRBV5-5; D possibly corresponds to TRBD2 (6 bases). Germline V gives CDR1 SGHKS, CDR2 YYEKEE (reference sequence). V lost 0 bases and J lost 2, with 9 bases in between. This CDR3 has 15 residues. The CDR3 sequence is CASSLVLAAYNEQFF. In nucleotides, the CDR3 is TGTGCCAGCAGCTTGGTACTAGCAGCCTACAATGAGCAGTTCTTC.

The chain is built from TRBV7-9 and TRBJ2-1; D not certain. This CDR3 contains 18 residues. Trimming stripped 2 bases from V and 0 bases from J, with 17 bases between. Germline assignment: CDR1 SEHNR and CDR2 FQNEAQ (reference sequence). The chain's CDR3 is CASSLYRAVVSSYNEQFF. CDR3 bases: TGTGCCAGCAGCTTATATAGGGCGGTCGTGAGCTCCTACAATGAGCAGTTCTTC.

The CDR3 here is CASSLSRGAHHEQYF. CDR3 nucleotides: TGTGCCAGCAGTTTATCTCGGGGGGCCCATCACGAGCAGTACTTC. The J gene is TRBJ2-7, the V gene TRBV28; D is possibly TRBD2 (7 bases). The CDR3 consists of 15 residues. V was cut by 1 base and J by 5 bases, with 15 bases left in between. From germline, CDR1 is MDHEN and CDR2 SYDVKM.

Many counts were recorded for this clonotype. V is TRBV3-1 and J is TRBJ2-2; D is tentatively TRBD1 or TRBD2 (5 bases each). V dropped 0 bases and J dropped 6 bases, with 17 bases sitting between them. The CDR3 runs to 17 residues. Germline values: CDR1 LGHDT, CDR2 YNNKEL (reference sequence). This CDR3 reads CASSQEDTGARAGELFF. CDR3 in DNA: TGTGCCAGCAGCCAAGAGGATACAGGCGCGAGGGCCGGGGAGCTGTTTTTT.

This clonotype was detected only a few times. The chain recombines TRBV5-1 with TRBJ2-5; D ambiguous. Germline CDR1 SGHRS, CDR2 YFSETQ. Trimming took off 9 bases at V and 3 bases at J, with 15 bases between the two ends. The CDR3 length is 13 residues. This CDR3 is CATRRVGKETQYF. CDR3 sequence (DNA): TGCGCCACCAGAAGGGTGGGTAAAGAGACCCAGTACTTC.